This T cell receptor beta chain originates from a study of T cell responses to AZD1222 COVID-19 vaccine. This CDR3 region has 15 residues. V gave up 1 base and J gave up 3 bases, with 11 bases separating them. The germline gives CDR1 SGHRS, CDR2 YFSETQ. Data came from immunoSEQ multiplex PCR; TCRdb stores just in-frame clones and leaves some out. Of more than 95,000 clones listed, about 92% are singletons. With regard to this clone: Its specificity is unknown.

The study, taken as a whole, reports: All repertoire sampling was performed exclusively after the peak T cell response. Spike-specific TCR breadth rose after two AZD1222 doses, and depth rose as well. Donor demographics were predominantly white British with a female majority; clonal diversity may be underestimated. Spike was spanned by vaccine-associated CD4 TCRs, which were dominant at 160-218 and 743-854.

This receptor was identified in an adult in good health. The rearrangement joins TRBV5-1 to TRBJ1-3, with D hard to call. Sequencing used peripheral blood, obtained on day 0 of AZD1222 vaccination. CDR3 coding DNA: TGCGCCAGCAGCTTGAGTGGACCTCGTGGAAACACCATATATTTT. This gives the protein CASSLSGPRGNTIYF.